This T cell receptor (beta chain) was identified during a study of blood T cell repertoires in COVID-19. Study at large: Sites in the United States, Italy and Spain provided acute and convalescent COVID-19 samples. T cells, B-cell-depleted T cells, or PBMCs provided the cDNA or gDNA that served as material.

The CDR3 loop spans 18 amino acids. Per the study methods: From reference gene primer amplification, estimates of nucleated cell counts were derived. The method was immunoSEQ multiplex PCR; TCRdb's version includes in-frame clones alone and lacks a portion of them. V and J calls and clone size are those listed in that table; D and trimming were worked out from the DNA. This sample has some 250,000 clones, with 70% to 90% found just once. The chain has TRBV21-1 and TRBJ1-4; the table's D call, TRBD1, has no DNA check behind it. TRBV21-1 is deemed a pseudogene. This TCR was recovered from a woman in her thirties who had recovered from COVID-19. Sample: peripheral blood. The CDR3 region has the DNA TGTGCCAGCAGCAAACGGGGACGGCGCGACAGGGGGGGCGAAAAACTGTTTTTT. Its translation is CASSKRGRRDRGGEKLFF.